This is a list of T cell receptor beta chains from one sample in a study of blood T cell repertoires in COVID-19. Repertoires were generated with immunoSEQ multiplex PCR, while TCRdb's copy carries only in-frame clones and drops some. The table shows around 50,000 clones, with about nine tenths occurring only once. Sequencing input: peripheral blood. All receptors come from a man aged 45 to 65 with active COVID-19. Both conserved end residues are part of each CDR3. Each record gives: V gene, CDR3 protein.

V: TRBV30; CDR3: CAWSVGSSGANVLTF
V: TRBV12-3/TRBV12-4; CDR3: CASRPTGVTEAFF
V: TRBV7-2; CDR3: CASRVSGGNEQFF
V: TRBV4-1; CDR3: CASSLSPVGGGDRPQHF
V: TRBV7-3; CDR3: CASSLTDRGRSGELFF
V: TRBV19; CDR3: CASSPQGVDYGYTF
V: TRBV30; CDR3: CAWSAGGKPYF
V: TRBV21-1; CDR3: CASSDSCRVLFF
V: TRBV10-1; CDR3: CASSERGQGVVNTEAFF
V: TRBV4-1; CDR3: CASSLDPGDPTDTQYF
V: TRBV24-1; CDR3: CATSDPSGSGTGELFF
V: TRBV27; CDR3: CASSLVLLNTGELFF
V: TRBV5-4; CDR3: CASSLAPGEGELFF
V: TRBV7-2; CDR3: CASSQKTGGYEKLFF
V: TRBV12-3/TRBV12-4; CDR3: CASTSPPEETQYF
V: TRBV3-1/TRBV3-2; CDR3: CASSQGPGDLAKNIQYF
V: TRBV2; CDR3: CASSEWDTNQPQHF
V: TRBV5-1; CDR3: CASSLETSGRNEQFF
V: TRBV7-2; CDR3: CASSWGGTGSYEQYF
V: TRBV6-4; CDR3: CASSREQGRYNEQFF
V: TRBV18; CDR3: CASSPGQQETQYF
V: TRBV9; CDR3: CASSVVLAGLETQYF
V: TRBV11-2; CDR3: CASSLTLTSGTDTQYF
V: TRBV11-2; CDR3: CASRGAGGPSEQYF
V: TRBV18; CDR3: CASSRTHGQPQHF
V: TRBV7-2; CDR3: CASSLRPSGPSNEQFF
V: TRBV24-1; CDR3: CATSVQGASNEQFF
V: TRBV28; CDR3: CASSLTAVQQFF
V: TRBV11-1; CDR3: CASSSRQGLLETQYF
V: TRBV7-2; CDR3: CASRLNRGNTEAFF
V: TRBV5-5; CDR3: CASSLGTSDSTDTQYF
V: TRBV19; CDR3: CASSGGPSYGYTF
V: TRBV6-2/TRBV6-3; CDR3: CASSDLADEQFF
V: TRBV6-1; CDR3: CASSEYGVGEAFF
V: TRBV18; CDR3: CASSPGLANYNEQFF
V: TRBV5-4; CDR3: CASSFSGMTYGYTF
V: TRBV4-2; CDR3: CASSQRTGEAFF
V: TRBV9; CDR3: CASSAAGGPSNEQFF
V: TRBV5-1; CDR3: CASRVLAGRQETQYF
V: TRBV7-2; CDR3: CASSLGAYEQYF
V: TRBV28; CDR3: CASRLHGETEAFF
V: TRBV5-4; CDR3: CASSQGQGNYGYTF
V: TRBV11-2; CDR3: CASRRIGTGSTEAFF
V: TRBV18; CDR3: CASSPVGATNEKLFF
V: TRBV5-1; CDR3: CASSFSGTNYNEQFF
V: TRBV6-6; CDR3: CASSLGDTYGYTF
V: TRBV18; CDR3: CASSPGSGAAYYGYTF
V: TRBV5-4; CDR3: CASSPGQTPSYEQYF
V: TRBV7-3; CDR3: CASSPEGGLAGYYEQYF
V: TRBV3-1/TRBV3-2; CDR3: CASSVSGGTDTQYF
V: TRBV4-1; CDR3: CASSQTEGESYEQYF
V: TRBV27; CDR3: CASSLRQGLTDTQYF
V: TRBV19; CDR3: CASSTTRLAGYNEQFF
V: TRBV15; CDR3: CATSREIALTASYGYTF